This T cell receptor (beta chain) was sequenced in a study of regulatory T cells in long-lasting Graves disease. Whole-study findings and limits: Study of thyroid tissue was not done, with only peripheral blood studied.

Germline values: CDR1 SGHNT, CDR2 YENEEA. This CDR3 has 16 residues. V lost 3 bases and J lost 5, with 19 bases in between. The sample holds many counts of this clonotype. Antigen specificity is unknown. The time point was: newly diagnosed GD, antithyroid drugs for less than 3 months. The TCR library was made from RNA that had been extracted from PBMCs in TRIzol. Patients were enrolled at an endocrinology department in Xi'an, China. Sequencing libraries for TCR beta were prepared with iRepertoire HTBI primers and Arm-PCR of CDR3 regions. TCRdb processed the multiplex PCR reads anew with MiXCR; each CDR3 protein has one entry. The sample has some 560,000 distinct CDR3 sequences; about 16% are singletons. These records were also assigned to another study, of T cells in Graves' hyperthyroidism and ophthalmopathy. That study adds: Hyperthyroidism was newly diagnosed in patients aged 18 to 65 (duration under 2 months).

This sequence originates from a woman aged 40 to 65 with Graves disease. The material was peripheral blood mononuclear cells (PBMCs), obtained at new diagnosis, from a patient treated with antithyroid drugs. V gene TRBV11-3 combines with J gene TRBJ1-1, with a weak D call TRBD1 (5 bases). The CDR3 sequence: CASSLGRGGFETEAFF. CDR3 coding DNA: TGTGCCAGCAGCTTGGGAAGGGGCGGTTTCGAAACTGAAGCTTTCTTT.